Shown below are 19 T cell receptor beta chains from a single sample sequenced in a study of blood T cell repertoires in COVID-19. The assay was immunoSEQ multiplex PCR, and TCRdb's table has in-frame clones only and misses some. This sample has about 91,000 clones, with more than 75% found just once. Source material: peripheral blood. These receptors were collected from a woman of 80 years or more with active COVID-19.

This clone was recorded only once. V and J are TRBV7-9 and TRBJ1-3; 8 bases fit TRBD1. The CDR3 has 15 amino acids. Germline CDR1 SEHNR, CDR2 FQNEAQ (reference sequence). With V trimmed by 3 bases and J by 1 base, 2 bases remained unmatched. CDR3 sequence reads: CASSFQGASGNTIYF. The CDR3 nucleotides are TGTGCCAGCAGCTTCCAGGGGGCTTCTGGAAACACCATATATTTT.

The rearrangement links TRBV7-3 to TRBJ1-1; 7 bases fit TRBD1. With V trimmed by 5 bases and J by 1 base, 4 bases remained unmatched. The CDR3 totals 14 residues. Looked up from germline, CDR1 is SGHTA and CDR2 is FQGTGA. The CDR3 DNA reads as TGTGCCAGCAGCCCCCGGACAGGGAACACTGAAGCTTTCTTT. The encoded protein is CASSPRTGNTEAFF.

V gene TRBV6-5 combines with J gene TRBJ1-2; 8 bases are shared with TRBD1. Per germline, CDR1 MNHEY and CDR2 SVGAGI. There are 16 residues in the CDR3. The V gene end was trimmed by 0 bases and the J gene end by 4 bases; junction bases not matched to a gene: 7. CDR3 loop: CASSYSSPGTGYGYTF. The CDR3 nucleotides are TGTGCCAGCAGTTACTCGAGTCCCGGGACAGGCTATGGCTACACCTTC.

The V and J genes are TRBV21-1 and TRBJ1-1; whether TRBD1, the table's D call, matches the DNA was not checked. TRBV21-1 is a documented pseudogene. The CDR3 is 18 amino acids. DNA for the CDR3: TGTGCCAGCAGCAAACCCCGACCCTCCGGGACAGGCAAGGATGAAGCTTTCTTT. Translated, it gives CASSKPRPSGTGKDEAFF.

The chain carries TRBV7-8 and TRBJ2-5; D is possibly TRBD2 (6 bases). The germline V and J ends were trimmed by 5 bases and 8 bases, with 18 bases remaining between them. Germline CDR1 and CDR2: SGHVS and FQNEAQ. The CDR3 runs 14 residues. The CDR3 loop is CASSPVRDVRTQYF. The CDR3, as DNA: TGTGCCAGCAGCCCCGTGCGGGACGTGAGAACCCAGTACTTC.

This chain connects TRBV7-8 to TRBJ1-2; 7 bases line up with TRBD1. The V gene's germline CDR1 is SGHVS and CDR2 FQNEAQ. V lost 1 base and J lost 6; bases outside the gene matches: 8. CDR3 size: 15 residues. CDR3 loop: CASSLEGGQGDGYTF. The CDR3 DNA is TGTGCCAGCAGCTTAGAAGGAGGGCAGGGGGATGGCTACACCTTC.

V gene TRBV19 combines with J gene TRBJ1-2; TRBD1 matches at 8 bases. The trim removed 6 bases at V and 2 bases at J, leaving 11 bases unmatched. This CDR3 is built from 16 residues. Germline V CDR1 and CDR2: LNHDA, SQIVND (reference sequence). The CDR3 nucleotides are TGTGCCAGTAGCCTGGGTCAGGGGGCTCTCAACTATGGCTACACCTTC. Its protein product is CASSLGQGALNYGYTF.

This sequence joins TRBV27 and TRBJ2-3, with 13 positions matching TRBD2. J lost 3 bases, V lost 5 bases, and 5 bases had no gene match. The CDR3 is made up of 16 amino acids. In germline, CDR1 is MNHEY, CDR2 SMNVEV (reference sequence). CDR3 in DNA: TGTGCCAGCAGTCGACTAGCGGGAGGCTGGACAGATACGCAGTATTTT. Its protein product is CASSRLAGGWTDTQYF.

This clone is a singleton in its sample. This sequence joins TRBV6-2 or TRBV6-3 and TRBJ2-3, with TRBD2 identical over 11 bases. This CDR3 is built from 16 residues. V trimming: 5 bases; J trimming: 6 bases; junction bases outside the gene matches: 10. Germline CDR1 is MNHEY and CDR2 is SVGEGT. CDR3 DNA sequence: TGTGCCAGCAGTACACGACTAGCGGGGTTCGTGGATACGCAGTATTTT. Protein: CASSTRLAGFVDTQYF.

This chain links TRBV3-1 (or the pseudogene TRBV3-2) with TRBJ2-7; TRBD2 matches at 8 bases. This CDR3 has 13 amino acids. CDR1 and CDR2 from the germline V gene are LGHDT and YNNKEL (reference sequence). Trimming removed 1 base from V and 7 bases from J; junction bases left unmatched: 3. The CDR3 DNA is TGTGCCAGCAGCCAAGGCCAGCGGGAGGAGCAGTACTTC. As protein: CASSQGQREEQYF.

CDR3 sequence (DNA): TGTGCCAGCAGTGGGACTAAAGAGACCCAGTACTTC. Translating it yields CASSGTKETQYF. The rearrangement links TRBV6-2 or TRBV6-3 to TRBJ2-5; 7 nucleotides match TRBD2. The germline gives CDR1 MNHEY, CDR2 SVGEGT. This CDR3 region has 12 residues. Trimming took 5 bases from V and 3 from J; bases not matched to a gene: 0.

This chain links TRBV3-1 (or the pseudogene TRBV3-2) with TRBJ2-5; 11 bases line up with TRBD2. The CDR3 runs 16 residues. From germline, CDR1 is LGHDT and CDR2 YNNKEL (reference sequence). J lost 0 bases, V lost 4 bases, and 4 bases had no gene match. Here the CDR3 reads CASSPRLAGHQETQYF. The CDR3, as DNA: TGTGCCAGCAGCCCAAGACTAGCGGGACACCAAGAGACCCAGTACTTC.

This clone was observed a single time. The rearrangement uses TRBV6-6 and TRBJ1-3; possible D gene TRBD1, 5 bases. CDR1 is MNHNY and CDR2 is SVGAGI in the germline V gene (reference sequence). The V end lost 2 bases, the J end lost 2 bases, and 10 bases lay between the germline ends. CDR3 length: 15 amino acids. The CDR3 nucleotides read TGTGCCAGCAGTTACGCCCCAGGGACTGGAAACACCATATATTTT. This codes for CASSYAPGTGNTIYF.

V is TRBV5-1 and J is TRBJ1-1; D uncertain. The V end was cut by 4 bases, the J end by 0 bases, with 7 bases between. CDR1 SGHRS and CDR2 YFSETQ come from the germline V gene. The CDR3 consists of 13 residues. This CDR3 is CASSSAMNTEAFF. CDR3 DNA: TGCGCCAGCAGCAGCGCAATGAACACTGAAGCTTTCTTT.

CDR3 amino acids: CASSLAEGLNTEAFF. The CDR3 DNA is TGTGCCAGCAGCTTAGCAGAGGGTTTGAACACTGAAGCTTTCTTT. The gene calls are TRBV7-9 and TRBJ1-1; D call uncertain. CDR3 length equals 15 residues. Germline V gene data show CDR1 as SEHNR and CDR2 as FQNEAQ (reference sequence). Trimming cost V 0 bases and J 0 bases, with 8 bases left between them.

V gene TRBV5-5 combines with J gene TRBJ1-1, with 9 bases fitting TRBD1. Per germline, CDR1 SGHKS and CDR2 YYEKEE (reference sequence). Germline trimming cut 4 bases from V and 6 bases from J; bases unmatched to any gene: 19. The CDR3 spans 18 residues. CDR3 in DNA: TGTGCCAGCAGCCAATTATCGGGACAGGGATTATCGGGGTCTGAAGCTTTCTTT. This sequence encodes CASSQLSGQGLSGSEAFF.

The rearrangement joins TRBV19 to TRBJ2-7; 7 nucleotides agree with TRBD1. The CDR3 sequence is 14 residues long. CDR1 and CDR2 (germline): LNHDA, SQIVND (reference sequence). V dropped 7 bases and J dropped 3; count of bases not matched to a gene: 9. CDR3: CASNHRDRVYEQYF. CDR3 coding DNA: TGTGCCAGTAATCATCGTGACAGGGTCTACGAGCAGTACTTC.

The chain has TRBV6-1 and TRBJ2-5; 7 positions agree with TRBD2. V gave up 2 bases and J gave up 4 bases; unmatched junction bases: 4. Per germline, CDR1 MNHNS and CDR2 SASEGT. This CDR3 region has 14 residues. CDR3 in DNA: TGTGCCAGCAGTGAAAGCGGGATCGGAGAGACCCAGTACTTC. It is translated as CASSESGIGETQYF.

This chain joins TRBV25-1 and TRBJ2-2; 8 bases map to TRBD2. V was clipped by 10 bases and J by 6 bases; unmatched bases: 4. This CDR3 region has 12 residues. Germline assignment: CDR1 MGHDK and CDR2 SYGVNS. The CDR3 protein is CATSREAGELFF. CDR3 coding DNA: TGTGCCACCTCGCGGGAGGCCGGGGAGCTGTTTTTT.